This T cell receptor beta chain stems from a study of T cell responses to AZD1222 COVID-19 vaccine. The trim removed 7 bases at V and 0 bases at J, leaving 5 bases unmatched. The CDR3 runs to 14 residues. Germline V gene sequence: CDR1 LNHDA, CDR2 SQIVND (reference sequence). Whole-study findings and limits: Females outnumbered males among donors, who were mostly white British; clonal diversity was possibly underestimated. Reportedly, close to half of spike-specific TCRs are directed against unmutated variant regions.

Produced via immunoSEQ multiplex PCR; TCRdb's table is partial and in-frame only. The profile covers around 110,000 clones, with approximately 83% appearing a single time and 3% to 4.5% taken by the ten largest. About this clone: Its antigen is still unknown.

This chain joins TRBV19 and TRBJ1-2; 7 positions agree with TRBD1. The receptor's source is an adult in good health. Sequences were derived from peripheral blood, sampled on day 0 of MenACWY control vaccination. The CDR3 DNA follows: TGTGCCAGTACCGGACAGGTTACTAACTATGGCTACACCTTC. Translation: CASTGQVTNYGYTF. Together with reference TRBV19 and TRBJ1-2, the CDR3 gives the full variable domain: DGGITQSPKYLFRKEGQNVTLSCEQNLNHDAMYWYRQDPGQGLRLIYYSQIVNDFQKGDIAEGYSVSREKKESFPLTVTSAQKNPTAFYLCASTGQVTNYGYTFGSGTRLTVV.